This TCR beta chain is drawn from a study of cytomegalovirus exposure and HLA in healthy donors. Study outcomes and limitations: The productive fraction for most TCR beta V segments was about 90% or about 30% in an earlier analysis.

A single count supports this clone. Its target is unknown. 60 Vbeta and 13 Jbeta primers were used in PCR. Original methodology: A follow-up analysis tallied 65 million to 80 million unique TCR beta chains, roughly 10 million shared. Produced via immunoSEQ multiplex PCR; TCRdb's table is partial and in-frame only. That table furnishes V, J and clone size, whereas the DNA furnished D and trimming. The sample shows some 65,000 clones, 55% to 75% of them seen only once. The germline V gene encodes CDR1 MNHEY and CDR2 SVGAGI. CDR3 length equals 14 residues. V was clipped by 1 base and J by 5 bases; unmatched bases: 2.

Sequenced input: PBMCs. This receptor was taken from a woman aged 30 to 39 in good health and CMV-seronegative. The V and J genes are TRBV6-5 and TRBJ2-7, with 10 bases identical to TRBD1. In nucleotides, the CDR3 is TGTGCCAGCAGTTACTGGACAGGGGGAAACGAGCAGTACTTC. This codes for CASSYWTGGNEQYF.